A single sample gave rise to the 8 T cell receptor beta chains below, sequenced in a study of cytomegalovirus exposure and HLA in healthy donors. This PCR relied on a set of 60 Vbeta primers and 13 Jbeta primers. Libraries were prepared by immunoSEQ multiplex PCR; TCRdb keeps only in-frame clonotypes and omits some of them. The sample consists of under 200,000 clones, around 81% of them appearing once. Source material: PBMCs. These receptors were collected from a woman aged 45 to 65 in good health and CMV-seronegative.

This clone was observed a handful of times. The rearrangement links TRBV19 to TRBJ1-1; D gene uncertain. CDR1 is LNHDA and CDR2 is SQIVND in the germline V gene (reference sequence). CDR3 length equals 12 residues. The V end was cut by 3 bases, the J end by 4 bases, with 6 bases between. The CDR3 loop is CASSISSTEAFF. CDR3 nucleotide sequence: TGTGCCAGTAGTATTTCGAGCACTGAAGCTTTCTTT.

This clone appeared a single time. The chain recombines TRBV15 with TRBJ1-2, with 8 bases that match TRBD1. CDR1 and CDR2 (germline): LNHNV, YYDKDF (reference sequence). This CDR3 has 16 residues. Trimming removed 1 base from V and 5 bases from J; junction bases left unmatched: 9. The CDR3 is CATSRVVTGQGYGYTF. Written as DNA, the CDR3 is TGTGCCACCAGCAGAGTGGTAACTGGACAGGGATATGGCTACACCTTC.

This rearrangement joins TRBV6-6 to TRBJ2-7; the match to TRBD2 covers 8 bases. The CDR3 loop spans 14 amino acids. CDR1 MNHNY and CDR2 SVGAGI come from the germline V gene (reference sequence). V was pared by 4 bases and J by 2 bases, with 4 bases of the junction left unmatched. The DNA for the CDR3 is TGTGCCAGCAGTTTAACTAGCGGCCCCTACGAGCAGTACTTC. Amino acid sequence: CASSLTSGPYEQYF.

This sequence joins TRBV6-5 and TRBJ1-1; D uncertain. Germline V lookup: CDR1 MNHEY, CDR2 SVGAGI. The germline V and J ends were trimmed by 2 bases and 5 bases, with 9 bases remaining between them. The CDR3 consists of 13 residues. Here the CDR3 reads CASSYGRRTEAFF. Written as DNA, the CDR3 is TGTGCCAGCAGTTACGGAAGGAGGACTGAAGCTTTCTTT.

The chain employs TRBV19 and TRBJ1-2, with D tentatively TRBD1 (6 bases). Germline-derived CDR1 and CDR2 are LNHDA and SQIVND (reference sequence). The germline V and J ends were trimmed by 4 bases and 2 bases, with 14 bases remaining between them. This CDR3 has 15 amino acids. The CDR3 spells CASSSRTASNYGYTF. CDR3 bases: TGTGCCAGTAGTAGTAGGACAGCATCAAACTATGGCTACACCTTC.

The chain carries TRBV5-1 and TRBJ2-1; 8 bases agree with TRBD1. CDR1 SGHRS and CDR2 YFSETQ come from the germline V gene. This CDR3 is 15 amino acids long. The V and J ends lost 2 bases and 7 bases, in that order; junction bases with no gene match: 8. This CDR3 is CASSFGSGGGNEQFF. The CDR3 coding sequence is TGCGCCAGCAGCTTTGGCTCAGGGGGCGGGAATGAGCAGTTCTTC.

This sequence joins TRBV7-6 and TRBJ1-1; D may be TRBD1 (6 bases). CDR1 is SGHVS, CDR2 FNYEAQ, per germline. The V and J ends lost 5 bases and 1 base respectively, with 11 bases between them. The CDR3 loop spans 14 amino acids. CDR3 coding DNA: TGTGCCAGCAGCCCAACGACAGGGAACACTGAAGCTTTCTTT. As protein: CASSPTTGNTEAFF.

This chain connects TRBV9 to TRBJ1-2; 8 nucleotides align to TRBD1. Per germline, CDR1 SGDLS and CDR2 YYNGEE. The V segment lost 4 bases and the J segment 8 bases; nucleotides outside the gene matches: 7. The CDR3 loop spans 13 amino acids. The CDR3, as DNA: TGTGCCAGCAGCCATGACAGGGGAGGAGGCTACACCTTC. Translated, it gives CASSHDRGGGYTF.